Presented here are 2 T cell receptor beta chains from one specimen sequenced in a study of shared clonotypes between healthy human individuals. The method was immunoSEQ multiplex PCR; TCRdb's version includes in-frame clones alone and lacks a portion of them. The sample records about 730,000 clones, approximately 77% being singletons. Sequences were obtained from memory CD4+ T cells sorted from blood. Subset here: CD45RA-negative fraction. The receptors were gathered from a woman aged 25 to 45 in good health.

The rearrangement joins TRBV25-1 to TRBJ2-3, with TRBD2 matching over 15 bases. This CDR3 has 17 residues. Germline V gives CDR1 MGHDK, CDR2 SYGVNS. V gave up 6 bases and J gave up 5 bases; unmatched junction bases: 9. CDR3 sequence reads: CASRNPGLAGGVDTQYF. The CDR3 nucleotides are TGTGCCAGCAGAAATCCGGGACTAGCGGGAGGAGTAGATACGCAGTATTTT.

The V gene is TRBV6-5, the J gene TRBJ2-7; TRBD1 agrees at 7 bases. V was pared by 6 bases and J by 7 bases, with 9 bases of the junction left unmatched. Germline CDR1 reads MNHEY; CDR2 reads SVGAGI. This CDR3 is 13 amino acids long. The CDR3 is CASRLDRVAEQYF. The CDR3 nucleotides read TGTGCCAGCAGATTAGACAGGGTGGCAGAGCAGTACTTC.